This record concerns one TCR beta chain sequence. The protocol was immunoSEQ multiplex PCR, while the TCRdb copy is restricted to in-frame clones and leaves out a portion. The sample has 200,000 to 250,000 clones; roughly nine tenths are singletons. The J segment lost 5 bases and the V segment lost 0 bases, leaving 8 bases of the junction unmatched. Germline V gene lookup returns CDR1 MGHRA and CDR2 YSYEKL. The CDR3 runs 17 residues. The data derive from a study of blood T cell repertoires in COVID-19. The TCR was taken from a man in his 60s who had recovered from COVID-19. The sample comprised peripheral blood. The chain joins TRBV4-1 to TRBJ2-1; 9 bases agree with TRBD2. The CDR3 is CASSQDPSGAANNEQFF. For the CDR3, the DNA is TGCGCCAGCAGCCAAGACCCTAGCGGGGCAGCGAACAATGAGCAGTTCTTC.